This TCR beta chain was found in a study of blood T cell repertoires in COVID-19. Turning to the study itself: Samples came from the United States, Italy and Spain, spanning acute and convalescent COVID-19.

The CDR3 runs 13 residues. V was clipped by 1 base and J by 9 bases, with 11 bases between them. Germline V gene sequence: CDR1 SGDLS, CDR2 YYNGEE. TCRdb's table, derived via immunoSEQ multiplex PCR, lists solely in-frame clones and lacks some. The sample records about 150,000 clones, approximately 83% being singletons. The clonotype comes from a woman aged 55-75 years with acute or convalescent COVID-19. The genes are TRBV9 and TRBJ2-1; D is perhaps TRBD2 (6 bases). Sequenced: peripheral blood. The CDR3 nucleotides read TGTGCCAGCAGCGTAAACACGGGGGTTGAGCAGTTCTTC. It is translated as CASSVNTGVEQFF.